Each of the 8 T cell receptor beta chains below was sequenced from the same sample in a study of shared clonotypes between healthy human individuals. Generated by immunoSEQ multiplex PCR, the TCRdb table keeps only in-frame clones and is missing some. Altogether about 1.5 million clones are present, 95% to 99% being singletons, with the ten largest covering about 0.4%. The sample consisted of naive CD4+ T cells sorted from blood. As to subset: CD45RA+ positively selected. The origin of the receptors is a man under 40 in good health.

The J gene is TRBJ2-2, the V gene TRBV9; a possible D gene is TRBD2 (5 bases). Per germline, CDR1 SGDLS and CDR2 YYNGEE. V lost 3 bases and J lost 4, with 13 bases in between. This CDR3 contains 15 residues. The DNA of the CDR3 is TGTGCCAGCAGCGCTAGCCTAATTGTCACCGGGGAGCTGTTTTTT. Translating it yields CASSASLIVTGELFF. The full variable domain, with the rest looked up from reference TRBV9 and TRBJ2-2, is DSGVTQTPKHLITATGQRVTLRCSPRSGDLSVYWYQQSLDQGLQFLIQYYNGEERAKGNILERFSAQQFPDLHSELNLSSLELGDSALYFCASSASLIVTGELFFGEGSRLTVL.

The CDR3 sequence is CASSPRLGTSNTGELFF. CDR3 bases: TGTGCCAGCAGCCCCCGGTTGGGGACCTCGAACACCGGGGAGCTGTTTTTT. The chain carries TRBV11-2 and TRBJ2-2; D is tentatively TRBD1 or TRBD2 (5 bases each). This CDR3 has 17 amino acids. CDR1 and CDR2 (germline): SGHAT, FQNNGV. V was pared by 5 bases and J by 0 bases, with 16 bases between.

The chain recombines TRBV4-3 with TRBJ2-1, with D unclear. CDR1 and CDR2 (germline): LGHNA, YSLEER. The CDR3 extends over 20 amino acids. Trimming removed 0 bases at V and 2 bases at J, with 23 bases between. The CDR3 is CASSQEHLASARNTYNEQFF. The CDR3, as DNA: TGCGCCAGCAGCCAAGAACACCTTGCTAGTGCGCGGAACACCTACAATGAGCAGTTCTTC.

The V and J genes are TRBV6-1 and TRBJ2-1; the D gene is possibly TRBD2 (5 bases). V was clipped by 0 bases and J by 3 bases, with 15 bases between them. This CDR3 region has 17 residues. The germline V gene has CDR1 MNHNS and CDR2 SASEGT. The CDR3: CASSEALPPRGYNEQFF. The CDR3 DNA reads as TGTGCCAGCAGTGAAGCGCTGCCCCCCCGGGGCTACAATGAGCAGTTCTTC.

The J gene is TRBJ2-1, the V gene TRBV9, with no clear D. V was clipped by 1 base and J by 12 bases, with 20 bases between them. The CDR3 consists of 15 residues. The germline gives CDR1 SGDLS, CDR2 YYNGEE. The CDR3 DNA reads as TGTGCCAGCAGCGTATCCCCCACGACCGAACCGGGGCAGTTCTTC. Translated, it gives CASSVSPTTEPGQFF.

This chain joins TRBV21-1 and TRBJ1-1; TRBD1 is the table's D call and was not checked against the DNA. TRBV21-1 constitutes a pseudogene. The CDR3 totals 12 residues. The CDR3 sequence is CASSSRVVKAFF. The CDR3 DNA sequence: TGTGCCAGCAGCAGCAGGGTCGTGAAAGCTTTCTTT.

The V gene is TRBV11-2, the J gene TRBJ2-7, with 12 bases fitting TRBD2. This CDR3 spans 16 amino acids. Germline lookup yields CDR1 SGHAT and CDR2 FQNNGV. V was clipped by 1 base and J by 9 bases; unmatched bases: 10. The CDR3 nucleotides are TGTGCCAGCAGCTTAGCTGTTCCGACTAGCGGGAGTACGCAGTACTTC. Its translation: CASSLAVPTSGSTQYF. Variable domain in full (rest from reference TRBV11-2 and TRBJ2-7): EAGVAQSPRYKIIEKRQSVAFWCNPISGHATLYWYQQILGQGPKLLIQFQNNGVVDDSQLPKDRFSAERLKGVDSTLKIQPAKLEDSAVYLCASSLAVPTSGSTQYFGPGTRLTVT.

This chain links TRBV10-2 with TRBJ2-1; 9 nucleotides agree with TRBD2. Germline CDR1 reads WSHSY; CDR2 reads SAAADI. V was clipped by 4 bases and J by 5 bases; unmatched bases: 6. This CDR3 is 15 amino acids long. CDR3 nucleotides: TGCGCCAGCAGTGCCGCGGGAGGGCCGGACAATGAGCAGTTCTTC. It encodes CASSAAGGPDNEQFF.